Shown below are 24 T cell receptor beta chains from a single sample sequenced in a study of blood T cell repertoires in COVID-19. TCRdb's copy holds only in-frame clones and misses some; the assay was immunoSEQ multiplex PCR. Here the sample spans under 300,000 clones, approximately 91% being singletons. Sequences were obtained from PBMCs or T cells enriched from blood (not recorded which). All receptors come from a woman aged 40 to 50 with acute COVID-19.

This clone was counted a single time. This rearrangement joins TRBV9 to TRBJ2-2; 14 positions match TRBD2. V lost 4 bases and J lost 8; bases outside the gene matches: 10. Looked up from germline, CDR1 is SGDLS and CDR2 is YYNGEE. The CDR3 has 17 residues. CDR3 sequence reads: CASSPGSGTSGSGELFF. Here the CDR3 DNA reads TGTGCCAGCAGCCCTGGTTCCGGGACTAGCGGGAGTGGGGAGCTGTTTTTT.

The rearrangement links TRBV29-1 to TRBJ2-7; D is unresolved. Trimming took off 4 bases at V and 0 bases at J, with 7 bases between the two ends. The germline V gene has CDR1 SQVTM and CDR2 ANQGSEA. The CDR3 totals 12 residues. The CDR3 bases are TGCAGCGTTGCTAGATCCTCCTACGAGCAGTACTTC. It encodes CSVARSSYEQYF.

V usage is TRBV2 and J usage is TRBJ1-3; D is unresolved. From germline, CDR1 is SNHLY and CDR2 FYNNEI. This CDR3 comprises 16 residues. Trimming shortened V by 9 bases and J by 0 bases, and 18 bases separated the two germline ends. The CDR3 DNA sequence: TGTGCCAGTATCGAGGAGGTTCTCCACTCTGGAAACACCATATATTTT. Residues: CASIEEVLHSGNTIYF.

The chain has TRBV30 and TRBJ1-5; 8 bases map to TRBD1. Germline V gene sequence: CDR1 GTSNPN, CDR2 SVGIG (reference sequence). J was trimmed by 0 bases and V by 2 bases; bases with no gene match: 12. The CDR3 consists of 18 residues. The CDR3 sequence is CAWSQYGTGTYSNQPQHF. CDR3 nucleotide sequence: TGTGCCTGGAGTCAGTACGGGACAGGAACTTATAGCAATCAGCCCCAGCATTTT.

CDR3 sequence reads: CASSLGQADYNEQFF. The CDR3 nucleotides are TGTGCCAGCAGCCTGGGACAGGCAGACTACAATGAGCAGTTCTTC. This chain joins TRBV7-2 and TRBJ2-1; 8 bases fit TRBD1. The CDR3 is 15 amino acids. CDR1 and CDR2 (germline): SGHTA, FQGNSA. With V trimmed by 5 bases and J by 3 bases, 6 bases remained unmatched. Full variable domain (outside the CDR3, taken from reference TRBV7-2 and TRBJ2-1): GAGVSQSPSNKVTEKGKDVELRCDPISGHTALYWYRQSLGQGLEFLIYFQGNSAPDKSGLPSDRFSAERTGGSVSTLTIQRTQQEDSAVYLCASSLGQADYNEQFFGPGTRLTVL.

The chain combines TRBV6-7 with TRBJ1-1, with 8 positions matching TRBD1. TRBV6-7 is an open reading frame whose function is uncertain. The CDR3 loop spans 15 amino acids. The V and J ends lost 0 bases and 5 bases, in that order; junction bases with no gene match: 5. The CDR3 DNA reads as TGTGCCAGCAGTTACTCCCAGGACAGGGTAACTGAAGCTTTCTTT. Amino acids: CASSYSQDRVTEAFF.

The chain employs TRBV4-3 and TRBJ2-7; no clear D gene. Germline CDR1 LGHNA, CDR2 YSLEER. The CDR3 runs to 14 residues. With 2 bases removed from V and 3 bases from J, the gap between germline ends came to 11 bases. This chain's CDR3 is CASSQLHSGYEQYF. CDR3 in DNA: TGCGCCAGCAGCCAACTCCATAGTGGCTACGAGCAGTACTTC.

This clone was detected only a few times. The chain joins TRBV7-8 to TRBJ2-7; D possibly corresponds to TRBD2 (6 bases). The CDR3 runs to 13 residues. The germline CDR1 and CDR2 sequences are SGHVS and FQNEAQ. Trimming removed 6 bases at V and 3 bases at J, with 12 bases between. CDR3 amino acids: CASSRTTNYEQYF. The CDR3 DNA reads as TGTGCCAGCAGTCGGACTACCAACTACGAGCAGTACTTC.

This clone has only a few counts. This rearrangement joins TRBV28 to TRBJ1-5, with D possibly being TRBD1 (6 bases). The CDR3 sequence is 15 residues long. Germline values: CDR1 MDHEN, CDR2 SYDVKM. Trimming left V 5 bases short and J 2 bases short, with 13 bases between. CDR3 in amino acids: CASSPPGTRNQPQHF. The CDR3 coding sequence is TGTGCCAGCAGTCCACCCGGGACACGCAATCAGCCCCAGCATTTT. Full variable domain (outside the CDR3, taken from reference TRBV28 and TRBJ1-5): DVKVTQSSRYLVKRTGEKVFLECVQDMDHENMFWYRQDPGLGLRLIYFSYDVKMKEKGDIPEGYSVSREKKERFSLILESASTNQTSMYLCASSPPGTRNQPQHFGDGTRLSIL.

The gene calls are TRBV7-3 and TRBJ2-5, with 8 bases identical to TRBD2. CDR1 and CDR2 from the germline V gene are SGHTA and FQGTGA. The CDR3 runs 12 residues. With 9 bases clipped from V and 5 bases from J, the junction kept 5 bases outside the gene matches. In DNA form, the CDR3 reads TGTGCCAGTGGGACTAGGGTTGAGACCCAGTACTTC. Encoded protein: CASGTRVETQYF.

This clone appeared once. The genes are TRBV6-1 and TRBJ2-7; D might be TRBD2 (5 bases). V was trimmed by 3 bases and J by 7 bases, leaving 19 bases between them. CDR1 is MNHNS, CDR2 SASEGT, per germline. CDR3 size: 15 residues. Written as DNA, the CDR3 is TGTGCCAGCAGTGAGCCCGGGATTGGAGCGCGTGAGCAGTACTTC. The encoded protein is CASSEPGIGAREQYF.

This chain joins TRBV19 and TRBJ2-1; maybe TRBD1 (5 bases). The CDR3 sequence is 15 residues long. Germline assignment: CDR1 LNHDA and CDR2 SQIVND (reference sequence). V lost 3 bases, J lost 3 bases, and 12 bases lay in between. CDR3 protein: CASSIGRAIYNEQFF. In DNA, the CDR3 is TGTGCCAGTAGTATCGGCAGGGCGATCTACAATGAGCAGTTCTTC.

V usage is TRBV6-2 or TRBV6-3 and J usage is TRBJ2-3; D is undetermined. V lost 4 bases and J 2 bases, leaving 4 bases between the germline ends. CDR3 length: 12 amino acids. The germline V gene has CDR1 MNHEY and CDR2 SVGEGT. CDR3 sequence (DNA): TGTGCCAGCAGTTTCATCACAGATACGCAGTATTTT. Translating gives CASSFITDTQYF.

J is TRBJ1-3 and V is TRBV21-1; TRBD1 is the table's D call and was not checked against the DNA. TRBV21-1 is described as a pseudogene. This CDR3 spans 16 amino acids. The chain's CDR3 is CASSTSHEVSGNTIYF. The CDR3 nucleotides read TGTGCCAGCAGCACCTCACACGAAGTCTCTGGAAACACCATATATTTT.

The chain carries TRBV2 and TRBJ1-6; 9 positions agree with TRBD1. CDR3 size: 13 residues. Germline CDR1 SNHLY, CDR2 FYNNEI. J gave up 8 bases and V 4 bases, and 0 bases lay outside the gene matches. The CDR3 DNA reads TGTGCCAGCAGTGGACAGGGGGATTCACCCCTCCACTTT. This codes for CASSGQGDSPLHF. Complete variable domain (other parts from reference TRBV2 and TRBJ1-6): EPEVTQTPSHQVTQMGQEVILRCVPISNHLYFYWYRQILGQKVEFLVSFYNNEISEKSEIFDDQFSVERPDGSNFTLKIRSTKLEDSAMYFCASSGQGDSPLHFGNGTRLTVT.

The chain employs TRBV3-1 (or the pseudogene TRBV3-2) and TRBJ1-2; D is possibly TRBD1 (6 bases). Germline V CDR1 and CDR2: LGHDT, YNNKEL (reference sequence). V lost 4 bases and J 5 bases, leaving 17 bases between the germline ends. This CDR3 is 15 amino acids long. CDR3 DNA sequence: TGTGCCAGCAGCCTTAAGGGGGGGACTCCGTATGGCTACACCTTC. Its protein product is CASSLKGGTPYGYTF.

V usage is TRBV11-2 and J usage is TRBJ2-1, with D possibly matching TRBD2 (6 bases). The CDR3 length is 13 residues. In germline, CDR1 is SGHAT, CDR2 FQNNGV. The germline V and J ends were trimmed by 2 bases and 9 bases, with 11 bases remaining between them. CDR3 sequence: CASSLSTRGEQFF. The CDR3 coding sequence is TGTGCCAGCAGCTTATCGACTAGGGGTGAGCAGTTCTTC.

J is TRBJ1-1 and V is TRBV5-6; D perhaps matches TRBD1 (5 bases). CDR3 size: 17 residues. Trimming removed 0 bases from V and 0 bases from J, with 15 bases in between. Germline CDR1 SGHDT, CDR2 YYEEEE. CDR3: CASSLALGGSMNTEAFF. The CDR3 nucleotides read TGTGCCAGCAGCTTGGCTTTGGGGGGAAGTATGAACACTGAAGCTTTCTTT.

The rearrangement links TRBV6-5 to TRBJ2-7, with a possible D match to TRBD1 (6 bases). The CDR3 has 13 amino acids. Trimming shortened V by 8 bases and J by 2 bases, and 13 bases separated the two germline ends. From germline, CDR1 is MNHEY and CDR2 SVGAGI. CDR3 coding DNA: TGTGCCAGCCGCTCAGGGGCGCCCTACGAGCAGTACTTC. It translates to CASRSGAPYEQYF.

The rearrangement uses TRBV18 and TRBJ2-1, with unresolved D. Per the germline V gene, CDR1 is KGHSH and CDR2 is LQKENI. The CDR3 covers 15 residues. Between the trimmed V and J ends, which lost 3 bases and 6 bases, there was a span of 15 bases. CDR3 nucleotide sequence: TGTGCCAGCTCACCGTCTGCGGCGCCCCTCAATGAGCAGTTCTTC. This gives the protein CASSPSAAPLNEQFF.

The rearrangement links TRBV19 to TRBJ1-2, with D tentatively TRBD1 (6 bases). V was shortened by 3 bases and J by 4 bases, with 15 bases between the two germline ends. The CDR3 totals 15 residues. Germline CDR1 LNHDA, CDR2 SQIVND (reference sequence). The CDR3 here is CASSISQTGIYGYTF. CDR3 bases: TGTGCCAGTAGTATTTCCCAGACAGGAATCTATGGCTACACCTTC.

The chain combines TRBV7-2 with TRBJ2-5; unclear D gene. The length of the CDR3 is 12 residues. V was clipped by 4 bases and J by 2 bases, with 5 bases between them. Germline values: CDR1 SGHTA, CDR2 FQGNSA. The CDR3 loop reads CASSYLQETQYF. The CDR3 nucleotides are TGTGCCAGCAGCTATCTTCAAGAGACCCAGTACTTC.

This chain connects TRBV11-2 to TRBJ1-6; 7 bases align to TRBD1. The trim removed 7 bases at V and 9 bases at J, leaving 9 bases unmatched. The CDR3 covers 14 residues. Per germline, CDR1 SGHAT and CDR2 FQNNGV. The chain's CDR3 is CASTHRAGGSPLHF. The CDR3 nucleotides are TGTGCCAGCACCCATCGGGCAGGGGGTTCACCCCTCCACTTT.

The V gene is TRBV5-1, the J gene TRBJ2-7; a possible D gene is TRBD1 (5 bases). Germline CDR1 reads SGHRS; CDR2 reads YFSETQ. Between the trimmed V and J ends, which lost 3 bases and 7 bases, there was a span of 14 bases. The CDR3 runs 13 residues. In DNA, the CDR3 is TGCGCCAGCAGCTGGGGCCCAAGTGATGAGCAGTACTTC. Residues: CASSWGPSDEQYF.